This passage covers 21 T cell receptor beta chains from one sample sequenced in a study of T cell responses to AZD1222 COVID-19 vaccine. The table came from immunoSEQ multiplex PCR; TCRdb's copy has only in-frame clones and leaves some out. The sample holds 100,000 to 150,000 clones, more than 90% seen once. The specimen comprised peripheral blood, sampled on day 0 of AZD1222 vaccination. The receptor set was obtained from an adult in good health.

The chain is built from TRBV27 and TRBJ1-5; D is ambiguous. Deletions cut 2 bases from V and 0 bases from J, with 8 bases between. The germline gives CDR1 MNHEY, CDR2 SMNVEV (reference sequence). This CDR3 is built from 15 residues. CDR3 nucleotide sequence: TGTGCCAGCAGTTTACGTGGCCGTAGCAATCAGCCCCAGCATTTT. It yields the protein CASSLRGRSNQPQHF.

V is TRBV5-5 and J is TRBJ1-2; perhaps TRBD1 as D (5 bases). The V end was cut by 4 bases, the J end by 4 bases, with 17 bases between. CDR1 SGHKS and CDR2 YYEKEE come from the germline V gene (reference sequence). This CDR3 spans 15 amino acids. For the CDR3, the DNA is TGTGCCAGCAGCGGAACGGGAGGACACCTCTATGGCTACACCTTC. Protein product: CASSGTGGHLYGYTF. The variable domain in full, with the rest retrieved from reference TRBV5-5 and TRBJ1-2, is DAGVTQSPTHLIKTRGQQVTLRCSPISGHKSVSWYQQVLGQGPQFIFQYYEKEERGRGNFPDRFSARQFPNYSSELNVNALLLGDSALYLCASSGTGGHLYGYTFGSGTRLTVV.

The V call is TRBV30, the J call TRBJ1-1; D perhaps matches TRBD1 (5 bases). V gave up 4 bases and J gave up 0 bases, with 12 bases separating them. CDR3 length: 14 amino acids. Germline lookup yields CDR1 GTSNPN and CDR2 SVGIG (reference sequence). The CDR3 coding sequence is TGTGCCTGGATCTCAGGGCTCTTGAACACTGAAGCTTTCTTT. This translates into CAWISGLLNTEAFF.

J is TRBJ2-3 and V is TRBV5-6, with a possible D match to TRBD2 (6 bases). Trimming removed 5 bases from V and 2 bases from J, with 12 bases in between. Germline CDR1 SGHDT, CDR2 YYEEEE. This CDR3 has 14 amino acids. CDR3 region: CASSGPSDTDTQYF. In nucleotides, the CDR3 is TGTGCCAGCAGTGGGCCTAGCGACACAGATACGCAGTATTTT.

This sequence joins TRBV19 and TRBJ2-5; a weak D match, TRBD1 (6 bases). This CDR3 spans 15 amino acids. V was clipped by 6 bases and J by 4 bases, with 18 bases between them. Germline V CDR1 and CDR2: LNHDA, SQIVND (reference sequence). CDR3: CASRGGQGFGETQYF. In DNA, the CDR3 is TGTGCCAGTAGGGGCGGGCAGGGGTTTGGAGAGACCCAGTACTTC.

The chain uses TRBV6-1 and TRBJ2-7; D not resolved. The CDR3 extends over 11 amino acids. Germline CDR1 is MNHNS and CDR2 is SASEGT. V was cut by 3 bases and J by 4 bases, with 4 bases left in between. CDR3 amino acids: CASSDSYEQYF. In DNA, the CDR3 is TGTGCCAGCAGTGACAGTTACGAGCAGTACTTC.

This chain joins TRBV3-1 (or the pseudogene TRBV3-2) and TRBJ2-2; TRBD1 or TRBD2 may be the D gene (6 bases each). Per germline, CDR1 LGHDT and CDR2 YNNKEL (reference sequence). Trimming pared 5 bases from V and 0 bases from J, leaving 16 bases between. The CDR3 is made up of 17 amino acids. The CDR3 DNA reads as TGTGCCAGCAGCAGGGGGGCCGAGGGTGCGAACACCGGGGAGCTGTTTTTT. Its protein is CASSRGAEGANTGELFF.

The chain recombines TRBV18 with TRBJ1-3; no clear D. Germline V gene data show CDR1 as KGHSH and CDR2 as LQKENI. The CDR3 runs to 16 residues. Trimming took off 1 base at V and 0 bases at J, with 10 bases between the two ends. The CDR3 is CASSPRRPFSGNTIYF. DNA for the CDR3: TGTGCCAGCTCACCACGCCGCCCATTCTCTGGAAACACCATATATTTT.

The sample holds one count of this clone. V and J are TRBV7-2 and TRBJ1-5, with a tentative D call TRBD1 (5 bases). V was pared by 3 bases and J by 13 bases, with 16 bases between. CDR1 is SGHTA, CDR2 FQGNSA, per germline. CDR3 size: 13 residues. The CDR3 bases are TGTGCCAGCAGCTTCCCCGGGACGGAAGTTCAGCATTTT. This sequence encodes CASSFPGTEVQHF.

The chain links TRBV19 to TRBJ2-3; D not resolved. The CDR3 length is 16 residues. The V end was cut by 5 bases, the J end by 1 base, with 16 bases between. The germline gives CDR1 LNHDA, CDR2 SQIVND (reference sequence). CDR3 amino acids: CASSARRVAGTDTQYF. The CDR3 DNA reads TGTGCCAGTAGTGCCCGCCGGGTAGCAGGCACAGATACGCAGTATTTT.

The chain couples TRBV9 to TRBJ1-1; unclear D gene. Germline loops: CDR1 SGDLS, CDR2 YYNGEE. The CDR3 has 14 amino acids. V lost 0 bases and J 1 base, leaving 7 bases between the germline ends. CDR3 in amino acids: CASSVGSQNTEAFF. CDR3 in DNA: TGTGCCAGCAGCGTAGGCAGCCAGAACACTGAAGCTTTCTTT. Full variable domain (missing parts from reference TRBV9 and TRBJ1-1): DSGVTQTPKHLITATGQRVTLRCSPRSGDLSVYWYQQSLDQGLQFLIQYYNGEERAKGNILERFSAQQFPDLHSELNLSSLELGDSALYFCASSVGSQNTEAFFGQGTRLTVV.

This sequence joins TRBV29-1 and TRBJ1-5; possibly TRBD1 for D (5 bases). Trimming left V 4 bases short and J 1 base short, with 11 bases between. The V gene's germline CDR1 is SQVTM and CDR2 ANQGSEA. The CDR3 is made up of 14 amino acids. CDR3 amino acids: CSVAKGPSNQPQHF. The CDR3 bases are TGCAGCGTTGCTAAGGGACCCAGCAATCAGCCCCAGCATTTT.

V and J are TRBV4-3 and TRBJ1-3; no firm D call. The V and J ends lost 1 base and 0 bases respectively, with 13 bases between them. Germline CDR1 and CDR2: LGHNA and YSLEER. The CDR3 extends over 17 amino acids. The DNA for the CDR3 is TGCGCCAGCAGCCAAGGAAAGCTTCTAAGCTCTGGAAACACCATATATTTT. Translated: CASSQGKLLSSGNTIYF.

The rearrangement joins TRBV6-5 to TRBJ1-4, with D maybe TRBD1 (5 bases). The CDR3 is 15 amino acids. Germline-derived CDR1 and CDR2 are MNHEY and SVGAGI. Deletions cut 6 bases from V and 0 bases from J, with 11 bases between. The CDR3 DNA reads as TGTGCCAGCAGCGTGGGGCAGGCAACTAATGAAAAACTGTTTTTT. Translated, it gives CASSVGQATNEKLFF.

CDR3 residues: CASSLQGAGTEAFF. Written as DNA, the CDR3 is TGTGCCAGCAGCCTTCAGGGGGCAGGGACTGAAGCTTTCTTT. The chain joins TRBV11-3 to TRBJ1-1; 8 nucleotides line up with TRBD1. Germline CDR1 reads SGHNT; CDR2 reads YENEEA. CDR3 length equals 14 residues. Germline trimming cut 5 bases from V and 5 bases from J; bases unmatched to any gene: 7.

This chain joins TRBV6-2 or TRBV6-3 and TRBJ2-7; perhaps TRBD1 as D (6 bases). Germline CDR1 and CDR2: MNHEY and SVGEGT. The CDR3 totals 13 residues. Trimming stripped 2 bases from V and 4 bases from J, with 9 bases between. The CDR3 spells CASSYVDRYEQYF. In nucleotides, the CDR3 is TGTGCCAGCAGTTACGTAGACAGGTACGAGCAGTACTTC.

V is TRBV7-2 and J is TRBJ1-1; D is unclear. Germline lookup yields CDR1 SGHTA and CDR2 FQGNSA. The V end was cut by 0 bases, the J end by 7 bases, with 9 bases between. This CDR3 has 13 residues. The chain's CDR3 is CASSLARGNEAFF. The DNA for the CDR3 is TGTGCCAGCAGCTTAGCGAGAGGGAATGAAGCTTTCTTT.

This chain joins TRBV29-1 and TRBJ1-1; perhaps TRBD1 as D (5 bases). Germline V lookup: CDR1 SQVTM, CDR2 ANQGSEA. The V gene lost 4 bases and the J gene lost 2 bases, with 17 bases spanning the gap. The CDR3 is made up of 15 amino acids. This CDR3 reads CSVVPGTDLNTEAFF. The CDR3 region has the DNA TGCAGCGTTGTGCCGGGGACGGACCTAAACACTGAAGCTTTCTTT. The complete variable domain, with remaining parts taken from reference TRBV29-1 and TRBJ1-1, reads SAVISQKPSRDICQRGTSLTIQCQVDSQVTMMFWYRQQPGQSLTLIATANQGSEATYESGFVIDKFPISRPNLTFSTLTVSNMSPEDSSIYLCSVVPGTDLNTEAFFGQGTRLTVV.

The chain joins TRBV5-1 to TRBJ1-1; a possible D gene is TRBD1 (5 bases). With 2 bases removed from V and 1 base from J, the gap between germline ends came to 15 bases. The germline V gene encodes CDR1 SGHRS and CDR2 YFSETQ. This CDR3 is built from 16 residues. CDR3 sequence (DNA): TGCGCCAGCAGCTTCAGTGAAAGGGGTGCGAACACTGAAGCTTTCTTT. Protein: CASSFSERGANTEAFF.

This clone was picked up one time. The V call is TRBV7-8, the J call TRBJ2-7, with 7 bases fitting TRBD2. Germline loops: CDR1 SGHVS, CDR2 FQNEAQ. V lost 0 bases, J lost 1 base, and 6 bases stayed unmatched. This CDR3 is 16 amino acids long. CDR3 DNA: TGTGCCAGCAGCTTAGCGTGGCTAGCGGTGTCCTACGAGCAGTACTTC. Translated, it gives CASSLAWLAVSYEQYF. The full variable domain, with the rest looked up from reference TRBV7-8 and TRBJ2-7, is GAGVSQSPRYKVAKRGQDVALRCDPISGHVSLFWYQQALGQGPEFLTYFQNEAQLDKSGLPSDRFFAERPEGSVSTLKIQRTQQEDSAVYLCASSLAWLAVSYEQYFGPGTRLTVT.

The chain combines TRBV2 with TRBJ1-3, with D possibly TRBD1 on 5 matching bases. Germline-derived CDR1 and CDR2 are SNHLY and FYNNEI. The CDR3 loop spans 15 amino acids. Trimming removed 0 bases from V and 4 bases from J, with 10 bases in between. The CDR3 nucleotides read TGTGCCAGCAGTGAAGCCAGGGCGGCGGGAAACACCATATATTTT. It yields the protein CASSEARAAGNTIYF.